This T cell receptor (beta chain) appears in the sequencing data of a study of T cell responses to AZD1222 COVID-19 vaccine. Study-level findings and limits: Reportedly, nearly half the spike-specific TCRs target unmutated variant regions. Donors were largely white British and mainly female; clonal diversity was possibly underestimated. Sampling that yielded the repertoires occurred only after the peak T cell response. CD4 TCRs covered the whole spike, strongest at regions 160-218 and 743-854.

Trimming took 3 bases from V and 3 from J; bases not matched to a gene: 8. Germline CDR1 reads MNHNS; CDR2 reads SASEGT. There are 16 residues in the CDR3. Profiling relied on immunoSEQ multiplex PCR, and the TCRdb table lists in-frame clones only, not all of them. The top ten hold around 0.96% of the sample, which has some 180,000 clones, about 93% seen once. In its sample, this clone was seen once. The antigen is unknown. The sample consisted of peripheral blood, taken 28 days after the second dose of the MenACWY control vaccine. This TCR derives from an adult who received the MenACWY meningococcal vaccine as a control. The chain recombines TRBV6-1 with TRBJ2-5; 9 bases map to TRBD1. CDR3 in DNA: TGTGCCAGCAGTGATCACCGGGACAGGGTTAAAGAGACCCAGTACTTC. The encoded protein is CASSDHRDRVKETQYF.